These 32 T cell receptor beta chains were sequenced from one sample in a study of blood T cell repertoires in COVID-19. Assay: immunoSEQ multiplex PCR; the TCRdb copy retains only in-frame clones and omits some. Of about 64,000 clones listed, approximately 90% are singletons. What was sequenced was PBMCs or T cells enriched from blood (not recorded which). The source is a middle-aged woman who had recovered from COVID-19.

The chain couples TRBV2 to TRBJ1-5, with D unresolved. This CDR3 has 13 amino acids. Germline lookup yields CDR1 SNHLY and CDR2 FYNNEI. The germline V and J ends were trimmed by 7 bases and 5 bases, with 12 bases remaining between them. This CDR3 reads CASTFGLDQPQHF. The DNA for the CDR3 is TGTGCCAGCACTTTCGGGTTGGATCAGCCCCAGCATTTT.

This rearrangement joins TRBV29-1 to TRBJ1-2; no clear D. The germline V and J ends were trimmed by 6 bases and 0 bases, with 8 bases remaining between them. This CDR3 has 12 amino acids. Germline CDR1 SQVTM, CDR2 ANQGSEA. This CDR3 reads CSVTGTNYGYTF. CDR3 sequence (DNA): TGCAGCGTCACGGGGACTAACTATGGCTACACCTTC.

This clone occurred once. The CDR3 region is CASSYPPGQGRPKAFF. The CDR3 bases are TGTGCCAGCAGTTACCCCCCGGGACAGGGACGACCCAAAGCTTTCTTT. This chain connects TRBV6-5 to TRBJ1-1, with 9 nucleotides matching TRBD1. The V gene's germline CDR1 is MNHEY and CDR2 SVGAGI. V shed 2 bases, J shed 9 bases, and the junction held 13 bases outside the gene matches. CDR3 length: 16 residues.

The rearrangement links TRBV6-4 to TRBJ2-2; possibly TRBD1 for D (6 bases). CDR3 length: 14 residues. Germline-derived CDR1 and CDR2 are MRHNA and SNTAGT. The V gene lost 8 bases and the J gene lost 1 base, with 11 bases spanning the gap. The CDR3 sequence is CASRQDRNTGELFF. The CDR3 DNA is TGTGCCAGCCGCCAGGACAGGAACACCGGGGAGCTGTTTTTT.

This chain joins TRBV5-1 and TRBJ1-4, with D unresolved. V lost 4 bases and J 11 bases, leaving 18 bases between the germline ends. CDR3 length: 14 residues. Germline CDR1 and CDR2: SGHRS and YFSETQ. The CDR3 sequence is CASSPRVDGEKLFF. In DNA form, the CDR3 reads TGCGCCAGCAGCCCTCGGGTGGACGGGGAGAAACTGTTTTTT.

The V call is TRBV15, the J call TRBJ1-3; a possible D gene is TRBD1 (6 bases). The germline V and J ends were trimmed by 0 bases and 2 bases, with 11 bases remaining between them. The CDR3 is 16 amino acids. Germline assignment: CDR1 LNHNV and CDR2 YYDKDF (reference sequence). This chain's CDR3 is CATSRDRRDTGNTIYF. The CDR3 nucleotides read TGTGCCACCAGCAGAGATCGAAGGGACACTGGAAACACCATATATTTT.

The chain is built from TRBV7-8 and TRBJ2-1; 7 bases agree with TRBD2. Looked up from germline, CDR1 is SGHVS and CDR2 is FQNEAQ. The CDR3 totals 19 residues. With V trimmed by 1 base and J by 0 bases, 12 bases remained unmatched. Here the CDR3 reads CASSLDFFGGGTSYNEQFF. CDR3 nucleotides: TGTGCCAGCAGCTTAGATTTTTTTGGCGGGGGAACCTCCTACAATGAGCAGTTCTTC.

This chain links TRBV5-6 with TRBJ2-4, with D maybe TRBD1 (5 bases). The V and J ends lost 0 bases and 0 bases respectively, with 10 bases between them. This CDR3 is 16 amino acids long. CDR1 and CDR2 (germline): SGHDT, YYEEEE. CDR3 sequence: CASSLGQRLAKNIQYF. CDR3 DNA: TGTGCCAGCAGCTTGGGACAGAGACTAGCCAAAAACATTCAGTACTTC.

This CDR3 reads CASSVHPRQGVLTDTQYF. DNA of the CDR3: TGTGCCAGCAGCGTACACCCGCGGCAGGGGGTCCTCACAGATACGCAGTATTTT. V gene TRBV9 combines with J gene TRBJ2-3; TRBD1 aligns across 7 bases. Germline-derived CDR1 and CDR2 are SGDLS and YYNGEE. Germline trimming cut 1 base from V and 2 bases from J; bases unmatched to any gene: 13. The CDR3 is made up of 18 amino acids.

This clone was counted a single time. The chain employs TRBV12-3 or TRBV12-4 and TRBJ1-4; a weak D match, TRBD1 (5 bases). The V end was cut by 1 base, the J end by 14 bases, with 8 bases between. The CDR3 loop spans 11 amino acids. The CDR3 nucleotides are TGTGCCAGCAGTTTAGGGCAGGGCCTGTTTTTT. Protein product: CASSLGQGLFF.

The chain uses TRBV3-1 (or the pseudogene TRBV3-2) and TRBJ1-1; D is unresolved. There are 12 residues in the CDR3. CDR1 LGHDT and CDR2 YNNKEL come from the germline V gene (reference sequence). Trimming cost V 0 bases and J 6 bases, with 5 bases left between them. CDR3 sequence: CASSQDPAEAFF. The CDR3 DNA follows: TGTGCCAGCAGCCAAGATCCGGCTGAAGCTTTCTTT.

This chain joins TRBV24-1 and TRBJ2-1; 11 bases agree with TRBD1. In germline, CDR1 is KGHDR, CDR2 SFDVKD. The V gene end was trimmed by 3 bases and the J gene end by 6 bases; junction bases not matched to a gene: 3. This CDR3 comprises 15 residues. The CDR3 sequence: CATSDPGTGGNEQFF. CDR3 coding DNA: TGTGCCACCAGTGATCCCGGGACAGGGGGCAATGAGCAGTTCTTC.

The chain combines TRBV11-3 with TRBJ1-4; D gene uncertain. V was pared by 5 bases and J by 3 bases, with 22 bases between. CDR3 size: 18 residues. Germline V gene sequence: CDR1 SGHNT, CDR2 YENEEA. The CDR3 loop reads CASSLPRAGGVANEKLFF. The CDR3 coding sequence is TGTGCCAGCAGCCTCCCCCGAGCGGGTGGAGTGGCTAATGAAAAACTGTTTTTT.

The chain recombines TRBV2 with TRBJ2-1; 8 bases line up with TRBD1. The CDR3 is 14 residues long. Per the germline V gene, CDR1 is SNHLY and CDR2 is FYNNEI. V lost 6 bases to trimming and J lost 8 bases; unmatched junction nucleotides: 9. Here the CDR3 DNA reads TGTGCCAGCAGCCTGGACAGGGTTCTCTATGAGCAGTTCTTC. Encoded protein: CASSLDRVLYEQFF.

This clone was found once. The chain uses TRBV7-8 and TRBJ1-3; 7 positions match TRBD1. The CDR3 is made up of 16 amino acids. V was clipped by 5 bases and J by 2 bases; unmatched bases: 9. From germline, CDR1 is SGHVS and CDR2 FQNEAQ. The DNA for the CDR3 is TGTGCCAGCAGCCCACGGAGAGGGGGCGCTGGAAACACCATATATTTT. It yields the protein CASSPRRGGAGNTIYF. Full variable domain (outside the CDR3, taken from reference TRBV7-8 and TRBJ1-3): GAGVSQSPRYKVAKRGQDVALRCDPISGHVSLFWYQQALGQGPEFLTYFQNEAQLDKSGLPSDRFFAERPEGSVSTLKIQRTQQEDSAVYLCASSPRRGGAGNTIYFGEGSWLTVV.

This clone was seen just once. J is TRBJ2-5 and V is TRBV21-1; the table's D call of TRBD2 was not tested on the DNA. TRBV21-1 is recorded as a pseudogene. The CDR3 has 13 residues. The CDR3 DNA reads as TGTGCCAGCAGCAAAGTTCCTAGCGGGTCCCCATACTTC. Amino acids: CASSKVPSGSPYF.

The J gene is TRBJ2-5, the V gene TRBV3-1 (or the pseudogene TRBV3-2), with a weak D call TRBD2 (7 bases). Germline-derived CDR1 and CDR2 are LGHDT and YNNKEL (reference sequence). The CDR3 covers 15 residues. Between the trimmed V and J ends, which lost 1 base and 5 bases, there was a span of 14 bases. CDR3 sequence (DNA): TGTGCCAGCAGCCAAGCGACCCGCGGGGGCGAGACCCAGTACTTC. It yields the protein CASSQATRGGETQYF.

This sequence joins TRBV11-1 and TRBJ1-2; D unclear. CDR3 size: 12 residues. V shed 5 bases and J shed 5 bases, with 9 bases lying between them. Germline CDR1 SGHAT, CDR2 FQDESV (reference sequence). The CDR3 DNA reads as TGTGCCAGCAGCGAACAGAATTATGGCTACACCTTC. Translation: CASSEQNYGYTF.

This clone has a handful of counts. The V and J genes are TRBV29-1 and TRBJ1-2; TRBD1 matches at 9 bases. J gave up 8 bases and V 4 bases, and 14 bases lay outside the gene matches. In germline, CDR1 is SQVTM, CDR2 ANQGSEA. The CDR3 totals 15 residues. This chain's CDR3 is CSVAKSGTGSAGYTF. The CDR3 DNA is TGCAGCGTTGCCAAGAGTGGGACAGGGAGTGCGGGCTACACCTTC.

This chain uses TRBV13 with TRBJ2-3, with 10 bases identical to TRBD2. J was trimmed by 1 base and V by 4 bases; bases with no gene match: 2. The CDR3 is made up of 15 amino acids. Germline assignment: CDR1 PRHDT and CDR2 FYEKMQ (reference sequence). The CDR3 reads CASSYGTSGTDTQYF. CDR3 in DNA: TGTGCCAGCAGCTACGGGACTAGCGGCACAGATACGCAGTATTTT.

This chain connects TRBV7-9 to TRBJ1-2; a weak D match, TRBD1 (6 bases). Looked up from germline, CDR1 is SEHNR and CDR2 is FQNEAQ (reference sequence). V was clipped by 2 bases and J by 6 bases, with 16 bases between them. This CDR3 spans 15 amino acids. The CDR3 region is CASSLSDRNLDGYTF. CDR3 nucleotide sequence: TGTGCCAGCAGCTTAAGCGACAGGAACTTGGATGGCTACACCTTC.

This clone occurred once. The rearrangement links TRBV5-4 to TRBJ2-1, with TRBD1 matching over 9 bases. Germline values: CDR1 SGHNT, CDR2 YYREEE (reference sequence). With V trimmed by 4 bases and J by 2 bases, 10 bases remained unmatched. CDR3 length: 17 residues. The CDR3 protein is CASSQGPGQGPYNEQFF. DNA for the CDR3: TGTGCCAGCAGCCAGGGGCCGGGACAGGGCCCCTACAATGAGCAGTTCTTC.

The V and J genes are TRBV27 and TRBJ2-5, with 8 bases aligning to TRBD1. This CDR3 spans 13 amino acids. J was trimmed by 4 bases and V by 6 bases; bases with no gene match: 4. Germline V gene lookup returns CDR1 MNHEY and CDR2 SMNVEV (reference sequence). The CDR3 protein is CASSQGAGETQYF. The CDR3 nucleotides are TGTGCCAGCAGCCAGGGGGCTGGAGAGACCCAGTACTTC.

The J gene is TRBJ1-2, the V gene TRBV2; possibly TRBD1 for D (5 bases). Germline V gives CDR1 SNHLY, CDR2 FYNNEI. Trimming removed 6 bases from V and 1 base from J, with 15 bases in between. The CDR3 has 15 amino acids. The CDR3 loop is CASSSTTDSNYGYTF. DNA for the CDR3: TGTGCCAGCAGCTCTACTACAGACAGTAACTATGGCTACACCTTC.

This chain joins TRBV13 and TRBJ2-2; 7 nucleotides agree with TRBD1. The CDR3 runs 17 residues. Germline CDR1 is PRHDT and CDR2 is FYEKMQ (reference sequence). V trimming: 1 base; J trimming: 5 bases; junction bases outside the gene matches: 10. CDR3 sequence: CASSLETGLGGTGELFF. The CDR3 DNA follows: TGTGCCAGCAGCTTAGAGACAGGGCTTGGCGGGACCGGGGAGCTGTTTTTT.

This clone has a single count. The genes are TRBV14 and TRBJ1-2; 7 bases fit TRBD1. The CDR3 is 16 residues long. Germline V gene data show CDR1 as SGHDN and CDR2 as FVKESK. After removal of 1 base from V and 5 bases from J, the junction contained 10 bases not matched to a gene. The chain's CDR3 is CASSQAGQSEPYGYTF. The CDR3 region has the DNA TGTGCCAGCAGCCAAGCGGGACAGTCGGAACCGTATGGCTACACCTTC.

The chain links TRBV5-1 to TRBJ1-1; TRBD1 matches at 8 bases. Trimming removed 5 bases from V and 4 bases from J; junction bases left unmatched: 10. The germline gives CDR1 SGHRS, CDR2 YFSETQ. The CDR3 runs 15 residues. The CDR3 sequence is CASSASRGRSTEAFF. The CDR3 bases are TGCGCCAGCAGTGCCTCCAGGGGGCGCAGCACTGAAGCTTTCTTT.

The CDR3, as DNA: TGTGCCAGCAGTGTCCCACGGACAGGGTCTAGAGATACGCAGTATTTT. It codes for CASSVPRTGSRDTQYF. The chain links TRBV2 to TRBJ2-3; 8 bases line up with TRBD1. The CDR3 runs to 16 residues. CDR1 and CDR2 (germline): SNHLY, FYNNEI. V was pared by 4 bases and J by 5 bases, with 11 bases of the junction left unmatched.

The chain links TRBV7-9 to TRBJ1-6; D call uncertain. In germline, CDR1 is SEHNR, CDR2 FQNEAQ (reference sequence). Trimming cost V 7 bases and J 5 bases, with 6 bases left between them. The CDR3 spans 12 residues. Written as DNA, the CDR3 is TGTGCCAGCACTCGGGATAATTCACCCCTCCACTTT. It yields the protein CASTRDNSPLHF.

The rearrangement joins TRBV7-8 to TRBJ2-7; 9 nucleotides align to TRBD1. CDR3 length: 18 residues. Trimming at V came to 1 base and at J to 2 bases, leaving 12 bases not matched to a gene. Germline V gives CDR1 SGHVS, CDR2 FQNEAQ. The CDR3 protein is CASSLGPPGQGLTYEQYF. The CDR3 DNA sequence: TGTGCCAGCAGCTTAGGCCCTCCGGGACAGGGCTTAACCTACGAGCAGTACTTC. Complete variable domain (other parts from reference TRBV7-8 and TRBJ2-7): GAGVSQSPRYKVAKRGQDVALRCDPISGHVSLFWYQQALGQGPEFLTYFQNEAQLDKSGLPSDRFFAERPEGSVSTLKIQRTQQEDSAVYLCASSLGPPGQGLTYEQYFGPGTRLTVT.

V and J are TRBV29-1 and TRBJ1-5; 9 nucleotides align to TRBD1. The CDR3 sequence is 15 residues long. J lost 6 bases, V lost 5 bases, and 11 bases had no gene match. Germline V gene sequence: CDR1 SQVTM, CDR2 ANQGSEA. DNA of the CDR3: TGCAGCGTTACTCTGGGACAGGGAGTTTTTCAGCCCCAGCATTTT. Its protein is CSVTLGQGVFQPQHF.

The rearrangement links TRBV3-1 (or the pseudogene TRBV3-2) to TRBJ2-1; 10 positions agree with TRBD2. Trimming took 2 bases from V and 0 from J; bases not matched to a gene: 4. The germline CDR1 and CDR2 sequences are LGHDT and YNNKEL (reference sequence). The CDR3 covers 17 residues. The CDR3 here is CASSQFSGGSSYNEQFF. CDR3 sequence (DNA): TGTGCCAGCAGCCAATTTAGCGGGGGGAGCTCCTACAATGAGCAGTTCTTC.